These 26 T cell receptor beta chains originate from one sample sequenced in a study of shared clonotypes between healthy human individuals. The data were produced by immunoSEQ multiplex PCR, yet TCRdb's version contains in-frame clones alone and is incomplete. This table holds more than 400,000 clones, more than 75% found once. Source material: PBMCs. The receptor source for this set is a woman aged 40-49 years in good health. Some clones in this sample may be carry-over from other donors' samples.

Comment on this clone: A much larger clone lies a single base off, so this may be a read error. The same CDR3 arises from other DNA sequences in this sample as well. The chain links TRBV10-3 to TRBJ1-2; D gene uncertain. Germline V lookup: CDR1 ENHRY, CDR2 SYGVKD. The V end lost 5 bases, the J end lost 5 bases, and 15 bases lay between the germline ends. The CDR3 contains 14 residues. CDR3: CAISKDSLSYGYTF. The CDR3 DNA reads as TGTGCCATCAGTAAGGATAGCCTAAGTTATGGCTACACCTTC.

The rearrangement uses TRBV11-2 and TRBJ2-7; maybe TRBD2 (6 bases). The CDR3 is made up of 15 amino acids. Germline assignment: CDR1 SGHAT and CDR2 FQNNGV. V dropped 2 bases and J dropped 6 bases, with 17 bases sitting between them. DNA of the CDR3: TGTGCCAGCAGCTTACAGCGGGCGAGACTCGGCGAGCAGTACTTC. This gives the protein CASSLQRARLGEQYF.

The chain is built from TRBV10-3 and TRBJ1-3, with 9 bases fitting TRBD1. Germline CDR1 is ENHRY and CDR2 is SYGVKD. The CDR3 totals 17 residues. With V trimmed by 4 bases and J by 1 base, 8 bases remained unmatched. The CDR3 reads CAISGTTGGTSGNTIYF. In DNA form, the CDR3 reads TGTGCCATCAGTGGAACCACAGGGGGCACGTCTGGAAACACCATATATTTT.

The CDR3 region has the DNA TGTGCCAGCAGCTTAGGACAGGGGGTTGGCTACGAGCAGTACTTC. It translates to CASSLGQGVGYEQYF. The rearrangement links TRBV7-9 to TRBJ2-7; TRBD1 matches at 9 bases. Germline loops: CDR1 SEHNR, CDR2 FQNEAQ (reference sequence). Trimming at V came to 1 base and at J to 3 bases, leaving 4 bases not matched to a gene. The CDR3 spans 15 residues.

This chain links TRBV7-9 with TRBJ1-3, with TRBD1 as a possible D gene (6 bases). V lost 2 bases and J 5 bases, leaving 16 bases between the germline ends. The CDR3 has 16 residues. CDR1 and CDR2 from the germline V gene are SEHNR and FQNEAQ (reference sequence). In nucleotides, the CDR3 is TGTGCCAGCAGCTTAAGCAGGGGCCCGATGCGAAACACCATATATTTT. Its translation is CASSLSRGPMRNTIYF.

The chain links TRBV27 to TRBJ1-3; D remains ambiguous. The CDR3 runs 15 residues. The germline V gene has CDR1 MNHEY and CDR2 SMNVEV (reference sequence). Between the trimmed V and J ends, which lost 6 bases and 0 bases, there was a span of 12 bases. The CDR3 region is CASRGGRSSGNTIYF. The CDR3 DNA sequence: TGTGCCAGCAGGGGCGGACGTAGCTCTGGAAACACCATATATTTT.

The rearrangement links TRBV7-9 to TRBJ2-6, with 10 bases identical to TRBD1. Per the germline V gene, CDR1 is SEHNR and CDR2 is FQNEAQ (reference sequence). CDR3 length: 18 residues. Trimming took 5 bases from V and 0 from J; bases not matched to a gene: 7. The CDR3 loop reads CASSPGGQGSSGANVLTF. CDR3 DNA sequence: TGTGCCAGCAGCCCAGGGGGACAGGGGAGCTCTGGGGCCAACGTCCTGACTTTC.

CDR3 DNA sequence: TGTGCCATCAGTGAGTCGAAGGTACAGCGTAATGAAAAACTGTTTTTT. This codes for CAISESKVQRNEKLFF. This chain joins TRBV10-3 and TRBJ1-4; D remains ambiguous. Germline-derived CDR1 and CDR2 are ENHRY and SYGVKD. The CDR3 sequence is 16 residues long. V was cut by 0 bases and J by 4 bases, with 12 bases left in between.

With respect to this clone: An end of the junction differs from the germline gene, which may be a read error. The V and J genes are TRBV5-4 and TRBJ2-2; 8 bases align to TRBD1. The CDR3 length is 16 residues. CDR1 SGHNT and CDR2 YYREEE come from the germline V gene (reference sequence). The DNA of the CDR3 is TGCGCCAGCAGCCAAGATGGGCCAGGGGGCAACGGGGAGCTGTTTTTT. Translating it yields CASSQDGPGGNGELFF.

The rearrangement joins TRBV5-4 to TRBJ2-7; 7 bases map to TRBD2. The CDR3 loop spans 16 amino acids. The germline gives CDR1 SGHNT, CDR2 YYREEE (reference sequence). V shed 2 bases, J shed 2 bases, and the junction held 10 bases outside the gene matches. As DNA, the CDR3 is TGTGCCAGCAGCTTTAGTTCCCTAGCGGCCACCTACGAGCAGTACTTC. This translates into CASSFSSLAATYEQYF.

CDR3 loop: CAWTRGDQETQYF. CDR3 nucleotides: TGTGCCTGGACGCGGGGGGATCAAGAGACCCAGTACTTC. The J gene is TRBJ2-5, the V gene TRBV30; 8 nucleotides match TRBD2. This CDR3 spans 13 amino acids. CDR1 and CDR2 from the germline V gene are GTSNPN and SVGIG (reference sequence). The junction had 3 bases not matched to a gene; V was cut back by 4 bases and J by 2 bases.

CDR3 region: CASSPSGSGNEQFF. Here the CDR3 DNA reads TGTGCCAGCAGCCCTAGCGGGAGTGGCAATGAGCAGTTCTTC. The gene calls are TRBV7-3 and TRBJ2-1; TRBD2 agrees at 10 bases. The trim removed 5 bases at V and 6 bases at J, leaving 4 bases unmatched. The CDR3 has 14 residues. The V gene's germline CDR1 is SGHTA and CDR2 FQGTGA.

The rearrangement uses TRBV7-3 and TRBJ1-1; no definite D call. Germline values: CDR1 SGHTA, CDR2 FQGTGA. This CDR3 is 13 amino acids long. With 2 bases removed from V and 5 bases from J, the gap between germline ends came to 9 bases. CDR3 protein: CASSLGPPTEAFF. The CDR3 DNA reads as TGTGCCAGCAGCTTAGGCCCCCCAACTGAAGCTTTCTTT.

Remarks on this clone: A much larger clone differs by one base, so this may be a read error. This chain connects TRBV7-9 to TRBJ2-3; the D gene is possibly TRBD1 (5 bases). The better agreement between TRBJ1-5 and the DNA end casts doubt on the J call. The CDR3 has 17 residues. Germline V gene lookup returns CDR1 SEHNR and CDR2 FQNEAQ (reference sequence). Written as DNA, the CDR3 is TGTGCCAGCAGCTTGGGTCTGGGACTAACGCTTACAGATACGCAGCATTTT. The encoded protein is CASSLGLGLTLTDTQHF.

To note about this clone: Other DNA variants within this sample encode the same CDR3. The V gene is TRBV9, the J gene TRBJ2-5, with 13 bases matching TRBD2. Germline-derived CDR1 and CDR2 are SGDLS and YYNGEE. The CDR3 is 16 residues long. Trimming removed 2 bases from V and 4 bases from J; junction bases left unmatched: 5. The CDR3 nucleotides read TGTGCCAGCAGCGTTGGACTAGCGGGAGTTGGAGAGACCCAGTACTTC. It yields the protein CASSVGLAGVGETQYF.

This clone appeared a single time. The sample holds other DNA sequences that translate to the same CDR3. CDR3 amino acids: CASSLAGSSYEQYF. The DNA for the CDR3 is TGCGCCAGCAGCTTGGCCGGGAGCTCCTACGAGCAGTACTTC. V usage is TRBV5-1 and J usage is TRBJ2-7; tentatively, D is TRBD2 (6 bases). V lost 0 bases and J lost 0, with 7 bases in between. The germline gives CDR1 SGHRS, CDR2 YFSETQ. The CDR3 runs to 14 residues.

This chain's CDR3 is CAWGPTGGYGYTF. CDR3 coding DNA: TGTGCCTGGGGCCCGACAGGGGGTTATGGCTACACCTTC. The chain couples TRBV30 to TRBJ1-2; 9 nucleotides match TRBD1. CDR3 length: 13 amino acids. With V trimmed by 5 bases and J by 5 bases, 6 bases remained unmatched. Germline values: CDR1 GTSNPN, CDR2 SVGIG (reference sequence).

This chain links TRBV19 with TRBJ2-1; the D is unclear. CDR1 is LNHDA and CDR2 is SQIVND in the germline V gene (reference sequence). Trimming cost V 1 base and J 5 bases, with 6 bases left between them. The CDR3 loop spans 13 amino acids. The CDR3 DNA is TGTGCCAGTAGTATAGGCCTCCACAATGAGCAGTTCTTC. This codes for CASSIGLHNEQFF. The full variable domain, in which reference TRBV19 and TRBJ2-1 provide the parts outside the CDR3, is DGGITQSPKYLFRKEGQNVTLSCEQNLNHDAMYWYRQDPGQGLRLIYYSQIVNDFQKGDIAEGYSVSREKKESFPLTVTSAQKNPTAFYLCASSIGLHNEQFFGPGTRLTVL.

This chain links TRBV27 with TRBJ1-4; 8 nucleotides match TRBD1. Trimming took 6 bases from V and 3 from J; bases not matched to a gene: 6. Germline CDR1 MNHEY, CDR2 SMNVEV (reference sequence). The CDR3 covers 15 residues. CDR3 protein: CASRLQGAANEKLFF. CDR3 nucleotides: TGTGCCAGCAGACTCCAGGGGGCGGCTAATGAAAAACTGTTTTTT.

The gene calls are TRBV19 and TRBJ2-3, with 10 nucleotides matching TRBD2. Trimming took 3 bases from V and 1 from J; bases not matched to a gene: 7. There are 17 residues in the CDR3. Germline values: CDR1 LNHDA, CDR2 SQIVND (reference sequence). CDR3 sequence: CASSILWTSGGTDTQYF. CDR3 coding DNA: TGTGCCAGTAGTATCCTGTGGACTAGCGGAGGCACAGATACGCAGTATTTT.

In DNA, the CDR3 is TGCGCCAGCAGCCAAGCTTTACGGGAAAATGAAAAACTGTTTTTT. It yields the protein CASSQALRENEKLFF. The gene calls are TRBV4-3 and TRBJ1-4; D unclear. Germline CDR1 LGHNA, CDR2 YSLEER. V lost 1 base and J lost 5, with 11 bases in between. The CDR3 is 15 amino acids.

The chain couples TRBV5-1 to TRBJ2-1; D is uncertain. From germline, CDR1 is SGHRS and CDR2 YFSETQ. V was trimmed by 7 bases and J by 0 bases, leaving 14 bases between them. There are 15 residues in the CDR3. The CDR3 region is CASFDRPTSYNEQFF. The CDR3 region has the DNA TGCGCCAGCTTTGATAGACCAACCTCCTACAATGAGCAGTTCTTC.

This clone was counted only a few times. The V gene is TRBV5-6, the J gene TRBJ1-1, with D maybe TRBD1 (6 bases). Trimming cost V 4 bases and J 8 bases, with 18 bases left between them. This CDR3 has 14 amino acids. Germline assignment: CDR1 SGHDT and CDR2 YYEEEE. The CDR3 reads CASSPYGQYKEAFF. CDR3 in DNA: TGTGCCAGCAGCCCCTATGGACAGTATAAGGAAGCTTTCTTT.

V usage is TRBV29-1 and J usage is TRBJ2-6, with no clear D. CDR1 and CDR2 (germline): SQVTM, ANQGSEA. The CDR3 contains 13 residues. Between the trimmed V and J ends, which lost 1 base and 1 base, there was a span of 2 bases. The CDR3 DNA reads TGCAGCGTTGAAGTGTCTGGGGCCAACGTCCTGACTTTC. It specifies CSVEVSGANVLTF.

This clone was observed a single time. This chain links TRBV4-1 with TRBJ2-7; D not resolved. Germline V gene sequence: CDR1 MGHRA, CDR2 YSYEKL. Trimming shortened V by 0 bases and J by 3 bases, and 12 bases separated the two germline ends. This CDR3 has 15 amino acids. CDR3 sequence (DNA): TGCGCCAGCAGCCAAGATCGGCTGGGCTACTACGAGCAGTACTTC. It encodes CASSQDRLGYYEQYF.

The rearrangement joins TRBV4-3 to TRBJ1-2, with D unclear. This CDR3 is built from 15 residues. Trimming left V 0 bases short and J 4 bases short, with 12 bases between. CDR1 is LGHNA and CDR2 is YSLEER in the germline V gene. The CDR3 loop is CASSQELFLGYGYTF. The CDR3 DNA is TGCGCCAGCAGCCAAGAACTATTTCTGGGCTATGGCTACACCTTC.